One and the same sample provided the 10 T cell receptor beta chains below, sequenced in a study of TIL therapy for anti-PD-1-resistant metastatic lung cancer. This was the immunoSEQ v3 assay. The protocol was immunoSEQ multiplex PCR, while the TCRdb copy is restricted to in-frame clones and leaves out a portion. The table records 9,000 to 15,000 clones, about 80% of them present only once. This sample's time point: pre-treatment sample, taken before nivolumab and TIL therapy. The sequencing here drew on blood, taken at baseline. The receptors shown here come from a person aged 25 to 80 with non-small cell lung cancer.

The chain combines TRBV7-6 with TRBJ2-7; D is unclear. Germline CDR1 is SGHVS and CDR2 is FNYEAQ. This CDR3 region has 12 residues. V shed 5 bases and J shed 7 bases, with 12 bases lying between them. This CDR3 is CASSPGVGEQYF. The CDR3 DNA follows: TGTGCCAGCAGCCCCGGTGTGGGGGAGCAGTACTTC.

The chain carries TRBV27 and TRBJ2-3; TRBD1 or TRBD2 may be the D gene (5 bases each). V lost 5 bases to trimming and J lost 3 bases, with 18 bases between them. The CDR3 has 16 amino acids. Germline lookup yields CDR1 MNHEY and CDR2 SMNVEV (reference sequence). The CDR3: CASSPRDRRVTDTQYF. CDR3 in DNA: TGTGCCAGCAGTCCCCGGGACCGACGGGTAACAGATACGCAGTATTTT.

The rearrangement links TRBV5-1 to TRBJ2-2, with D unclear. From germline, CDR1 is SGHRS and CDR2 YFSETQ. Trimming stripped 0 bases from V and 4 bases from J, with 7 bases between. CDR3 size: 14 residues. The CDR3 nucleotides read TGCGCCAGCAGCTTGGAACGGTCCACCGGGGAGCTGTTTTTT. It yields the protein CASSLERSTGELFF.

The rearrangement uses TRBV18 and TRBJ2-7; D tentatively fits TRBD1 or TRBD2 (5 bases each). CDR1 KGHSH and CDR2 LQKENI come from the germline V gene. CDR3 length: 14 amino acids. V was pared by 3 bases and J by 4 bases, with 13 bases between. This chain's CDR3 is CASSPQGEGYEQYF. CDR3 bases: TGTGCCAGCTCACCCCAGGGAGAAGGGTACGAGCAGTACTTC.

The V gene is TRBV4-2, the J gene TRBJ2-5; 7 bases line up with TRBD2. Looked up from germline, CDR1 is LGHNA and CDR2 is YNFKEQ. The V and J ends lost 1 base and 1 base, in that order; junction bases with no gene match: 0. The length of the CDR3 is 14 residues. This chain's CDR3 is CASSQGLAQETQYF. The CDR3 DNA reads TGTGCCAGCAGCCAAGGACTAGCCCAAGAGACCCAGTACTTC.

V usage is TRBV11-3 and J usage is TRBJ2-2, with D unclear. Germline CDR1 and CDR2: SGHNT and YENEEA. Trimming shortened V by 1 base and J by 0 bases, and 0 bases separated the two germline ends. The CDR3 is 13 residues long. CDR3 bases: TGTGCCAGCAGCTTAGCGAACACCGGGGAGCTGTTTTTT. Amino acids: CASSLANTGELFF.

The J gene is TRBJ2-3, the V gene TRBV19, with TRBD1 as a possible D gene (6 bases). The ends were cut back, 7 bases at V and 3 bases at J, with 14 bases in the middle. Germline V gene lookup returns CDR1 LNHDA and CDR2 SQIVND (reference sequence). The CDR3 totals 14 residues. CDR3 coding DNA: TGTGCCAGTAAGGAAGGGACAATAACAGATACGCAGTATTTT. Its protein is CASKEGTITDTQYF.

The chain uses TRBV7-9 and TRBJ1-1; 7 bases match TRBD1. Trimming at V came to 5 bases and at J to 5 bases, leaving 5 bases not matched to a gene. Per germline, CDR1 SEHNR and CDR2 FQNEAQ (reference sequence). CDR3 length: 13 residues. The CDR3 sequence: CASSTTGDTEAFF. The CDR3 nucleotides are TGTGCCAGCAGCACAACAGGGGATACTGAAGCTTTCTTT.

The gene calls are TRBV28 and TRBJ2-5; D could derive from TRBD1 or TRBD2 (5 bases each). V was cut by 9 bases and J by 5 bases, with 28 bases left in between. CDR3 size: 17 residues. Germline CDR1 is MDHEN and CDR2 is SYDVKM. CDR3 in amino acids: CARNNSDRPGTDETQYF. The CDR3 coding sequence is TGTGCCAGAAACAACTCTGATCGGCCCGGGACCGACGAGACCCAGTACTTC.

The chain employs TRBV5-1 and TRBJ2-1; perhaps TRBD1 as D (6 bases). Trimming took 4 bases from V and 3 from J, leaving 20 bases between them. The CDR3 length is 17 residues. The germline CDR1 and CDR2 sequences are SGHRS and YFSETQ. The CDR3 loop is CASSHVPGTRDYNEQFF. CDR3 coding DNA: TGCGCCAGCAGCCACGTTCCCGGGACAAGAGACTACAATGAGCAGTTCTTC.